The present entry profiles one T cell receptor (beta chain) with its context. The antigen remains undetermined. The data were taken from a study of T-cell reconstitution after alpha-beta-depleted transplantation in children. Whole-study findings and limits: From newly produced T cells came most of the T-cell counts and diversity one year after transplant.

Unique molecular identifiers were incorporated during preparation of the TCRbeta library. Via MiXCR, TCRdb re-called the PCR reads, giving one row per CDR3 protein. This repertoire shows 77,000 or so distinct CDR3 sequences, 15% to 20% found once; its top ten account for about 47%. Deletions cut 1 base from V and 4 bases from J, with 14 bases between. This CDR3 spans 15 amino acids. This TCR was sampled from a male patient between 2 and 10 years old who had a stem cell transplant for acute lymphoblastic leukemia, so the T cells may come from the graft donor. This chain connects TRBV12-3 or TRBV12-4 to TRBJ2-7; D might be TRBD1 (5 bases). The specimen comprised PBMCs, mostly from graft donor cells, sampled 360 days after TCRalphabeta/CD19-depleted stem cell transplant. The CDR3 coding sequence is TGTGCCAGCAGTTTAGACAGGCTTCTACCGTACGAGCAGTACTTC. This sequence encodes CASSLDRLLPYEQYF.